This TCR beta chain emerged from a study of T cell changes during pregnancy in multiple sclerosis. Sequencing was performed with immunoSEQ multiplex PCR; in TCRdb, only in-frame clones are kept and a portion is missing. The table includes 65,000 to 90,000 clones, 85% to 95% detected once. The CDR3 extends over 13 amino acids. Germline V lookup: CDR1 SGHNT, CDR2 YENEEA. V lost 2 bases and J lost 5, with 9 bases in between. This receptor was taken from a female donor with multiple sclerosis, enrolled in a pregnancy study. The sequencing used peripheral blood, collected before pregnancy. The J gene is TRBJ2-5, the V gene TRBV11-3, with D possibly TRBD1 on 6 matching bases. Here the CDR3 DNA reads TGTGCCAGCAGCTTAACAGGGCGGGAGACCCAGTACTTC. Amino acids: CASSLTGRETQYF.